Given below is one T cell receptor beta chain in context. The target antigen is unknown. V shed 3 bases and J 0 bases; nucleotides not matched to a gene: 3. The germline gives CDR1 MGHRA, CDR2 YSYEKL. The CDR3 runs to 16 residues. This sample was taken from a study of shared clonotypes between healthy human individuals. Study summary: Participating donors consisted of two women and three men aged 18 to 49. The study, taken as a whole, reports: Between four donors, naive CD4 clonotypes were shared at a level of about 5%. An effect of sequencing depth on clonotype sharing among donors was expected. What naive subsets generally showed was a larger estimated richness than memory subsets showed.

Repertoires were generated with immunoSEQ multiplex PCR, while TCRdb's copy carries only in-frame clones and drops some. The sample has more than 2,000,000 clones, around nine tenths seen once. The chain combines TRBV4-1 with TRBJ1-4; 8 bases map to TRBD1. The TCR was taken from a man between 18 and 35 years old in good health. The source material was naive CD4+ T cells sorted from blood. This sample's subset: CD45RA+ positively selected. CDR3 sequence reads: CASSHQGAATNEKLFF. The DNA for the CDR3 is TGCGCCAGCAGCCACCAGGGGGCAGCAACTAATGAAAAACTGTTTTTT.